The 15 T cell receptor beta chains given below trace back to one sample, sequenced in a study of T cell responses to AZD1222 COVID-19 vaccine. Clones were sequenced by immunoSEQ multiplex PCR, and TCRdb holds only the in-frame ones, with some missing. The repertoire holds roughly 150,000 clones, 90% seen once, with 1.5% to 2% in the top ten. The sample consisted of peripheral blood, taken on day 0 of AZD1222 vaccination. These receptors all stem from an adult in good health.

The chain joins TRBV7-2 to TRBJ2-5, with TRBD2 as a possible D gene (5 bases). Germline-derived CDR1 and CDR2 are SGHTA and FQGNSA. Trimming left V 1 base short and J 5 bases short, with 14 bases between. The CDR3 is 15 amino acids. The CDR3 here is CASSLVRESVETQYF. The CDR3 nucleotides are TGTGCCAGCAGCTTAGTGAGGGAATCAGTGGAGACCCAGTACTTC.

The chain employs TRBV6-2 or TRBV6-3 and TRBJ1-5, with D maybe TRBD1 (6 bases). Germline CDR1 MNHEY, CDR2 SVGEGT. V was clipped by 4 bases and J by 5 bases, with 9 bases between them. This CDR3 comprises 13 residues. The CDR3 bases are TGTGCCAGCAGTTTACAGGGACATCAGCCCCAGCATTTT. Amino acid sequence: CASSLQGHQPQHF.

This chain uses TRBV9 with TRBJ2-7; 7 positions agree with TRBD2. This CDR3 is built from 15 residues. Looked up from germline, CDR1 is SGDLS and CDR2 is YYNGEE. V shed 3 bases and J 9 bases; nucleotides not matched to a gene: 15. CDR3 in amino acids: CASSASSGFQVWQYF. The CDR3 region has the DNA TGTGCCAGCAGCGCCTCTAGCGGATTCCAGGTATGGCAGTACTTC.

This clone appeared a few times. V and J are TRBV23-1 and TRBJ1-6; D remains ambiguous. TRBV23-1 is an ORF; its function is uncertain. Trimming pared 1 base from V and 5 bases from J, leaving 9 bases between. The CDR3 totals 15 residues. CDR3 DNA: TGCGCCAGCAGTCAATGGAGGGCCCATAATTCACCCCTCCACTTT. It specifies CASSQWRAHNSPLHF.

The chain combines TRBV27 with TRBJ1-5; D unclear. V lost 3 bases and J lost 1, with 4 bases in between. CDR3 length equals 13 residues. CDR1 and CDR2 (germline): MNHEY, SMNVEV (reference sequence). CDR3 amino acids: CASSFYSNQPQHF. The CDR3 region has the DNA TGTGCCAGCAGTTTTTACAGCAATCAGCCCCAGCATTTT.

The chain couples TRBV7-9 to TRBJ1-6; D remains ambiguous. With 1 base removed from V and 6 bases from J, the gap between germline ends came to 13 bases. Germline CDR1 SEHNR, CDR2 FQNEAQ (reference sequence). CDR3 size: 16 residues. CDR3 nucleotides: TGTGCCAGCAGCTTAGATCCCCTTGGGTCTAATTCACCCCTCCACTTT. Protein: CASSLDPLGSNSPLHF.

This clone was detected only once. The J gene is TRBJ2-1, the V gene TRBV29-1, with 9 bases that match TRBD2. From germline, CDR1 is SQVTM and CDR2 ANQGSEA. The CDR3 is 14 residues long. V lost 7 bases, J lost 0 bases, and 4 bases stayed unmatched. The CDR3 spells CSADSGSSYNEQFF. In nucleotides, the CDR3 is TGCAGCGCCGATAGCGGGAGCTCCTACAATGAGCAGTTCTTC.

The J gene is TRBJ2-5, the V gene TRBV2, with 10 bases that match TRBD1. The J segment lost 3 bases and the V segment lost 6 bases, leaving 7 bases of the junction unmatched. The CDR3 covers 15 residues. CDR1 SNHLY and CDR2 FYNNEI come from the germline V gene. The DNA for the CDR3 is TGTGCCAGCAGAAAGATGGGGACAGGGGAAGAGACCCAGTACTTC. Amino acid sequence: CASRKMGTGEETQYF.

CDR3 residues: CATTRGLAGGEQFF. CDR3 in DNA: TGTGCCACCACCCGGGGACTAGCGGGAGGGGAGCAGTTCTTC. The chain uses TRBV10-3 and TRBJ2-1, with 16 bases aligning to TRBD2. The CDR3 totals 14 residues. Per the germline V gene, CDR1 is ENHRY and CDR2 is SYGVKD. V shed 10 bases and J 10 bases; nucleotides not matched to a gene: 7.

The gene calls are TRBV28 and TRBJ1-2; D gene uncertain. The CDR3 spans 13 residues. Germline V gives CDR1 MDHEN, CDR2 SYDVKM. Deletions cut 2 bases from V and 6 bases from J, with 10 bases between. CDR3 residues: CASSLRLVNGYTF. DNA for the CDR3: TGTGCCAGCAGTTTACGTCTCGTAAATGGCTACACCTTC.

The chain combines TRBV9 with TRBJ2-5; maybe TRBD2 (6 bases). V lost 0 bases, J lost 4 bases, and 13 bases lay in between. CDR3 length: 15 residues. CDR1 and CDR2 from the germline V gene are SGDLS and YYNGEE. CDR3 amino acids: CASSVAGSGVETQYF. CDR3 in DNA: TGTGCCAGCAGCGTAGCGGGGTCGGGAGTAGAGACCCAGTACTTC.

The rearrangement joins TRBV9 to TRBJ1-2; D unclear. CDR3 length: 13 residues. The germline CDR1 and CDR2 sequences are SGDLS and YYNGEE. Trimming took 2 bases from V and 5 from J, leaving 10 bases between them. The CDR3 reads CASSVYGSYGYTF. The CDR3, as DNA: TGTGCCAGCAGCGTTTATGGGAGTTATGGCTACACCTTC.

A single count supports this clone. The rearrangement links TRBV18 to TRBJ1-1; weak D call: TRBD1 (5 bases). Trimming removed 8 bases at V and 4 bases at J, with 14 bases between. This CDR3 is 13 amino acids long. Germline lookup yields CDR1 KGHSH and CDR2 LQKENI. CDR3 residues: CASTTTGGTEAFF. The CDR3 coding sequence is TGTGCCAGCACAACCACAGGCGGCACTGAAGCTTTCTTT.

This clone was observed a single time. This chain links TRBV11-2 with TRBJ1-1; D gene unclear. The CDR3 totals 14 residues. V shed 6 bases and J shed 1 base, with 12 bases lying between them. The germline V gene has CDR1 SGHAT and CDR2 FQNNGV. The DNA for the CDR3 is TGTGCCAGCAGTTGGAGCAGGCAGAACACTGAAGCTTTCTTT. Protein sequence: CASSWSRQNTEAFF. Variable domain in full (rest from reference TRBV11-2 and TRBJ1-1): EAGVAQSPRYKIIEKRQSVAFWCNPISGHATLYWYQQILGQGPKLLIQFQNNGVVDDSQLPKDRFSAERLKGVDSTLKIQPAKLEDSAVYLCASSWSRQNTEAFFGQGTRLTVV.

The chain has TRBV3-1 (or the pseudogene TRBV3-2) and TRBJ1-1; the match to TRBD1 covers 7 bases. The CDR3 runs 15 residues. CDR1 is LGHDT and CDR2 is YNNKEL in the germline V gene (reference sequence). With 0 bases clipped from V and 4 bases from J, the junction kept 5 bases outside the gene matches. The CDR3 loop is CASSQEAYRGTEAFF. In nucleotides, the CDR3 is TGTGCCAGCAGCCAAGAGGCTTACAGGGGCACTGAAGCTTTCTTT.